This T cell receptor beta chain was sequenced in a study of cytomegalovirus exposure and HLA in healthy donors. Study outcomes and limitations: A later analysis reported that several of the most significant clusters appeared to be linked to common viral pathogens, among them Epstein-Barr virus.

J gave up 2 bases and V 2 bases, and 18 bases lay outside the gene matches. The CDR3 is made up of 20 amino acids. Germline V gives CDR1 SGHVS, CDR2 FNYEAQ. Comments on this clone: Its target is not known.

Researchers ran the PCR with 60 Vbeta and 13 Jbeta primers. The data were produced by immunoSEQ multiplex PCR, yet TCRdb's version contains in-frame clones alone and is incomplete. The sample shows roughly 130,000 clones, roughly 82% of them seen only once. The material sequenced was PBMCs. The chain joins TRBV7-6 to TRBJ2-3, with 8 nucleotides matching TRBD2. This clonotype was obtained from a male donor in good health and CMV-seropositive. The CDR3 DNA is TGTGCCAGCAGCTTATTGGGGACTAGAACCATTAACTCCCCCACAGATACGCAGTATTTT. It codes for CASSLLGTRTINSPTDTQYF.